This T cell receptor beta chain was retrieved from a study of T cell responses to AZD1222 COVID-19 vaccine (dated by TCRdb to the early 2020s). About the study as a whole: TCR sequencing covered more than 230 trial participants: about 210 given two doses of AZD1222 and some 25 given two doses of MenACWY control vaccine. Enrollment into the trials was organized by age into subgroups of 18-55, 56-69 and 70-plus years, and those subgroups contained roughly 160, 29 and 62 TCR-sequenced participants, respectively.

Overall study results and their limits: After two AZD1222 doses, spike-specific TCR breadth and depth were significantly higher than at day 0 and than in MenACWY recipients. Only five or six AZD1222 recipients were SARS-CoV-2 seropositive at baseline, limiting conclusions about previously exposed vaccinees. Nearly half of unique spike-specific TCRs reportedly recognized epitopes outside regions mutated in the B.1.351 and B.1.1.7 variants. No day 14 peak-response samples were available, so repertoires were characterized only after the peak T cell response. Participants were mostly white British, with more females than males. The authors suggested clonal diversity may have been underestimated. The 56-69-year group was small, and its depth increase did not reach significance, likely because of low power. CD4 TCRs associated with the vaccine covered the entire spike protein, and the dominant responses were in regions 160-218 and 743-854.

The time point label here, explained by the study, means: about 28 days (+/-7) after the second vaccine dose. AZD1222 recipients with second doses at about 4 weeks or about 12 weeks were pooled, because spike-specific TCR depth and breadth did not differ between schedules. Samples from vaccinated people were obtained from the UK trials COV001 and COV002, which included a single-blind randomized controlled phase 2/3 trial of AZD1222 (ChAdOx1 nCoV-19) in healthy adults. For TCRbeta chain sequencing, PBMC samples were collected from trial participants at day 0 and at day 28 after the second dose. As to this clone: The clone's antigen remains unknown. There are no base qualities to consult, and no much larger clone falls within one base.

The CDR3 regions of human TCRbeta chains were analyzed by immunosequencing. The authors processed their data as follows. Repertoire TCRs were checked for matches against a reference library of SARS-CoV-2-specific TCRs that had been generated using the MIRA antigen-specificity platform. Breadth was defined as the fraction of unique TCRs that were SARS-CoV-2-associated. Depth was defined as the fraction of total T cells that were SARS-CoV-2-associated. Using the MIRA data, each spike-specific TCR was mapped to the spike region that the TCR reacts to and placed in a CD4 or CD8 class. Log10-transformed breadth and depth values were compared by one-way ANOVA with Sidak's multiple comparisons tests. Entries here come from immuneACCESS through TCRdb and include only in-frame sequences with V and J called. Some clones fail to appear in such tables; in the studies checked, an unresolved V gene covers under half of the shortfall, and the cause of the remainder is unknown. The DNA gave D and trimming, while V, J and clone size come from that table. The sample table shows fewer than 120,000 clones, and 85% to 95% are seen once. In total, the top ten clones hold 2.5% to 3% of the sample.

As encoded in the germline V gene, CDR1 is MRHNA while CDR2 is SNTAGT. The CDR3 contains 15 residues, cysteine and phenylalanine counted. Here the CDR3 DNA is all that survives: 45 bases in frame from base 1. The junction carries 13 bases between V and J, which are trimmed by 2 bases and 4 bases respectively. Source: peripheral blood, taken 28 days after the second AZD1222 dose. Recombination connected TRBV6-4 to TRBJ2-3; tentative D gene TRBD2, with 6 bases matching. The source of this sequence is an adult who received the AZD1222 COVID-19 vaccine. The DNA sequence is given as TGTGCCAGCAGTGACACCGCGGGAATCTCAGATACGCAGTATTTT. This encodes CASSDTAGISDTQYF.